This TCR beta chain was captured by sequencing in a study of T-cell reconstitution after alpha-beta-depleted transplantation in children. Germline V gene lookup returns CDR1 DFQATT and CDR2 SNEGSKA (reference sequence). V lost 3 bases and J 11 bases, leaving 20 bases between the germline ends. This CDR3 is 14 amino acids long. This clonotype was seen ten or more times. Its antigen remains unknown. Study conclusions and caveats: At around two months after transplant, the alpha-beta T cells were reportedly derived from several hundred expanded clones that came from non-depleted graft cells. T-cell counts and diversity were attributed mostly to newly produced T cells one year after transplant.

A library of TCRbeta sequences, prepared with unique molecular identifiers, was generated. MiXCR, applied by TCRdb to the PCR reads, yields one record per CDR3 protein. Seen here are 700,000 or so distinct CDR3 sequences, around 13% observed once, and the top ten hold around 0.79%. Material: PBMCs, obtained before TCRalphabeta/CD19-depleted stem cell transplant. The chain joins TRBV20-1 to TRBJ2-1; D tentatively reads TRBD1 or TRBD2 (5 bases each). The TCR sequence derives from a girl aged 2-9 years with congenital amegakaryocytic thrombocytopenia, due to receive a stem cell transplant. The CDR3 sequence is CSASWGSGPVQQFF. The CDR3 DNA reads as TGCAGTGCTAGCTGGGGGTCAGGGCCCGTTCAGCAGTTCTTC.